The sequence of this T cell receptor (beta chain) was determined in a study of cytomegalovirus exposure and HLA in healthy donors. Study conclusions and caveats: Most TCR beta V segments were productive about 90% or about 30% of the time in an earlier analysis. Across donors, sequencing depth was assumed by presence/absence analyses to be roughly uniform.

About this clone: The target antigen is unknown.

This PCR relied on a set of 60 Vbeta primers and 13 Jbeta primers. Profiled with immunoSEQ multiplex PCR; TCRdb holds only in-frame clones, not every one. The table has 140,000 to 150,000 clones, around 10% seen once; the top ten hold less than 2%. V lost 1 base and J 6 bases, leaving 14 bases between the germline ends. CDR3 size: 14 residues. Germline V gene sequence: CDR1 SGHRS, CDR2 YFSETQ. The material sequenced was PBMCs. The sequence was obtained from a man aged 50-60 years in good health and CMV-seronegative. J is TRBJ2-7 and V is TRBV5-1; possible D gene TRBD2, 6 bases. CDR3 DNA sequence: TGCGCCAGCAGCTTGCATGAGGGGAGGCGCGAGCAGTACTTC. Translating it yields CASSLHEGRREQYF.